The 10 T cell receptor beta chains in this list originate from one sample, sequenced in a study of T-cell reconstitution after alpha-beta-depleted transplantation in children. TCRbeta library construction was performed incorporating unique molecular identifiers. Each CDR3 protein gets one entry after TCRdb re-called the PCR reads with MiXCR. The sample carries some 220,000 distinct CDR3 sequences, roughly 10% recorded once. Sequencing used PBMCs from the stem cell graft donor, obtained from the stem cell graft. The source of these receptors is a human donor who donated a stem cell graft to a child with acute lymphoblastic leukemia.

The table lists this clonotype with many counts. The rearrangement uses TRBV7-2 and TRBJ1-2; possibly TRBD1 for D (5 bases). This CDR3 is built from 14 residues. The germline V and J ends were trimmed by 7 bases and 3 bases, with 15 bases remaining between them. Per germline, CDR1 SGHTA and CDR2 FQGNSA. The CDR3 region has the DNA TGTGCCAGCAACTGGGGGGAGGTAGACTATGGCTACACCTTC. Its protein product is CASNWGEVDYGYTF. Filled out from reference TRBV7-2 and TRBJ1-2, the complete variable domain reads GAGVSQSPSNKVTEKGKDVELRCDPISGHTALYWYRQSLGQGLEFLIYFQGNSAPDKSGLPSDRFSAERTGGSVSTLTIQRTQQEDSAVYLCASNWGEVDYGYTFGSGTRLTVV.

Many counts were recorded for this clonotype. The chain links TRBV5-1 to TRBJ2-4; D is undetermined. Germline V gene sequence: CDR1 SGHRS, CDR2 YFSETQ. V was trimmed by 0 bases and J by 1 base, leaving 11 bases between them. The CDR3 spans 16 residues. The CDR3 nucleotides are TGCGCCAGCAGCTTGGGAGATGGGTATGCCAAAAACATTCAGTACTTC. This encodes CASSLGDGYAKNIQYF.

The chain joins TRBV4-1 to TRBJ1-5; D is ambiguous. The V gene's germline CDR1 is MGHRA and CDR2 YSYEKL. Trimming took 0 bases from V and 0 from J, leaving 9 bases between them. The CDR3 runs to 16 residues. In DNA, the CDR3 is TGCGCCAGCAGCCAAGAAATTGGAATTAGCAATCAGCCCCAGCATTTT. This gives the protein CASSQEIGISNQPQHF.

The CDR3 loop reads CASSSQYF. The CDR3 coding sequence is TGCGCCAGCAGCTCGCAGTACTTC. The rearrangement links TRBV5-1 to TRBJ2-5; no definite D call. This CDR3 has 8 amino acids. The V end was cut by 3 bases, the J end by 11 bases, with 2 bases between. Per the germline V gene, CDR1 is SGHRS and CDR2 is YFSETQ.

J is TRBJ2-5 and V is TRBV2, with TRBD1 matching 8 bases. CDR1 is SNHLY, CDR2 FYNNEI, per germline. This CDR3 has 15 amino acids. Germline trimming cut 5 bases from V and 1 base from J; bases unmatched to any gene: 6. CDR3 sequence reads: CASSSGQGIQETQYF. Here the CDR3 DNA reads TGTGCCAGCAGTAGCGGACAGGGAATCCAAGAGACCCAGTACTTC.

The V and J genes are TRBV3-1 and TRBJ2-7; 9 bases fit TRBD1. Germline assignment: CDR1 LGHDT and CDR2 YNNKEL (reference sequence). The CDR3 is 15 residues long. V gave up 4 bases and J gave up 3 bases; unmatched junction bases: 7. CDR3 DNA sequence: TGTGCCAGCAGCCGAGCCGGGACAGGGAGCTACGAGCAGTACTTC. It codes for CASSRAGTGSYEQYF.

This clonotype was recorded a few times. V gene TRBV5-1 combines with J gene TRBJ2-7; 7 bases agree with TRBD2. Germline CDR1 SGHRS, CDR2 YFSETQ. The CDR3 contains 14 residues. The junction had 9 bases not matched to a gene; V was cut back by 4 bases and J by 5 bases. This CDR3 is CASSPGTNENEQYF. The CDR3, as DNA: TGCGCCAGCAGCCCCGGGACTAACGAAAACGAGCAGTACTTC.

V gene TRBV5-6 combines with J gene TRBJ1-1; D is unclear. Germline-derived CDR1 and CDR2 are SGHDT and YYEEEE. The CDR3 totals 11 residues. Trimming stripped 4 bases from V and 4 bases from J, with 5 bases between. The CDR3 loop is CASSRPTEAFF. The CDR3 region has the DNA TGTGCCAGCAGCCGTCCCACTGAAGCTTTCTTT.

This clonotype has just a few counts. This rearrangement joins TRBV4-2 to TRBJ2-3, with 8 bases identical to TRBD2. V lost 0 bases to trimming and J lost 2 bases; unmatched junction nucleotides: 4. This CDR3 has 16 amino acids. The germline CDR1 and CDR2 sequences are LGHNA and YNFKEQ. DNA for the CDR3: TGTGCCAGCAGCCAAGACCAGCGGGGGACCACAGATACGCAGTATTTT. It translates to CASSQDQRGTTDTQYF.

This clonotype was counted between two and nine times. This chain links TRBV24-1 with TRBJ2-1; TRBD1 matches at 7 bases. Germline CDR1 KGHDR, CDR2 SFDVKD. The CDR3 is made up of 15 amino acids. Germline trimming cut 4 bases from V and 5 bases from J; bases unmatched to any gene: 7. CDR3 coding DNA: TGTGCCACCAGTGAGACCGGGACAGCTGACAATGAGCAGTTCTTC. Protein product: CATSETGTADNEQFF.